The T cell receptor (beta chain) described here comes from a study of cytomegalovirus exposure and HLA in healthy donors. The donors were healthy bone marrow donors. The PCR employed 60 Vbeta primers together with 13 Jbeta primers. Here immunoSEQ multiplex PCR was the method, and the copy in TCRdb shows in-frame clones only, minus some. This sample's table reports under 200,000 clones. What was sequenced was PBMCs. This sequence originates from a man aged 30-40 years in good health and CMV-seronegative.

The CDR3 DNA sequence: TGTGCCAGCAGTCGGGACTCGGGATCTGAAGCTTTCTTT. It yields the protein CASSRDSGSEAFF. This chain joins TRBV7-7 and TRBJ1-1; tentatively, D is TRBD1 (5 bases). The CDR3 has 13 residues. Germline values: CDR1 SSHAT, CDR2 FNYEAQ (reference sequence). V lost 6 bases to trimming and J lost 6 bases, with 14 bases between them.